This TCR beta chain was sequenced during a study of monozygotic twins with inflammatory bowel disease. TCRdb re-called the 5' RACE reads, yielding one record per CDR3 amino acid sequence without DNA. The table for this sample gives around 450,000 distinct CDR3 sequences. The clonotype was recovered from a human donor with ulcerative colitis or Crohn's disease, or a healthy co-twin of an affected twin (not recorded which). The specimen was blood.

CDR3 amino acids: CASSLAEGRNTEAFF. The chain has TRBV5-1 and TRBJ1-1. The CDR3 contains 15 residues. CDR1 is SGHRS and CDR2 is YFSETQ in the germline V gene.